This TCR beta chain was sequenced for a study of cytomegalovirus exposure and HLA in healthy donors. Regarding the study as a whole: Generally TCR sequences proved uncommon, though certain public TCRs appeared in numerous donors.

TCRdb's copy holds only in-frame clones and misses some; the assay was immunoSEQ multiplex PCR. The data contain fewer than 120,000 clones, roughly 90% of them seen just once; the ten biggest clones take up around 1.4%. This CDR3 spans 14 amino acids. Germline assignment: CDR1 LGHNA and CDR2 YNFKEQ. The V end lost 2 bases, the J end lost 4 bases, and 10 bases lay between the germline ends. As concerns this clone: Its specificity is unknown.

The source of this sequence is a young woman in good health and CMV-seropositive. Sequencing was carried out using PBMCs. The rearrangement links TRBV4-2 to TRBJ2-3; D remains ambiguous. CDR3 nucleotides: TGTGCCAGCAGCCAATCTAGTCGCCCAGATACGCAGTATTTT. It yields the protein CASSQSSRPDTQYF.